The sequence of this TCR beta chain was determined in a study of shared clonotypes between healthy human individuals. Study-level results: The naive CD4 repertoires of a handful of donors were compared, and around 5% of clonotypes were shared. Genetic and exposure-history diversity was limited by the few donors.

At a deep level, the assay was run. In the original analysis: Without quality scores, immunoSEQ junctional reads could not be filtered like full-length reads. The data were produced by immunoSEQ multiplex PCR, yet TCRdb's version contains in-frame clones alone and is incomplete. That table supplies the V and J calls and clone size; D and trimming were determined from the DNA. The sample has more than 1,200,000 clones; approximately 98.5% are singletons. The length of the CDR3 is 14 residues. V lost 8 bases, J lost 4 bases, and 19 bases lay in between. Per the germline V gene, CDR1 is SQVTM and CDR2 is ANQGSEA. As to this clone: The antigen is not known.

The TCR comes from a man under 40 in good health. V gene TRBV29-1 combines with J gene TRBJ2-3; D possibly corresponds to TRBD1 (6 bases). The sample taken for sequencing was naive CD4+ T cells sorted from blood. Specified subset: CD45RA+ positively selected. CDR3 coding DNA: TGCAGCTCCTTGAAAAGGGACATTTCAGATACGCAGTATTTT. Its translation is CSSLKRDISDTQYF.